This T cell receptor beta chain came from a study of CD8 T cells in ankylosing spondylitis. General observations from the study: In ankylosing spondylitis blood, a motif of seven to nine highly homologous TCR beta variants appeared characteristic. Clones linked to disease were reported to show significant enrichment in matched ankylosing spondylitis synovial fluid.

For TCR beta, libraries came from quantitative 5'-RACE with molecular barcodes. TCRdb re-analysed the 5' RACE reads in MiXCR, keeping a single row per CDR3 protein. The profile shows 150,000 to 200,000 distinct CDR3 sequences, around 13% of them singletons. As concerns this clonotype: Its antigen is undetermined.

The origin of this receptor is a female donor with ankylosing spondylitis or in good health (not recorded which). Sequences were obtained from blood, either unsorted or a sorted T cell fraction (not recorded which).

CDR3 protein: CAWTSTVDTEAFF. CDR3 DNA: TGTGCCTGGACCAGTACGGTTGACACTGAAGCTTTCTTT. This chain uses TRBV30 with TRBJ1-1; D unresolved. Trimming stripped 4 bases from V and 3 bases from J, with 12 bases between. The CDR3 length is 13 residues. In germline, CDR1 is GTSNPN, CDR2 SVGIG (reference sequence).